These T cell receptor beta chains were read from a single sample in a study of T cell changes during pregnancy in multiple sclerosis. The method was immunoSEQ multiplex PCR; TCRdb's version includes in-frame clones alone and lacks a portion of them. The data contain about 50,000 clones, approximately 90% of them singletons. Sample: CD4+ T cells from peripheral blood mononuclear cells, taken after pregnancy. The receptors here all came from a female donor with multiple sclerosis, enrolled in a pregnancy study. CDR3s include the opening cysteine and the closing phenylalanine or tryptophan. The D gene is left open where the match is weak. A row's size may be missing; if present it is once, few, many or a size class.

clone_size j_call v_call d_call cdr3_nt cdr3_aa
. TRBJ2-2 TRBV29-1 . TGCAGCGCACGAGGCAGGGTCGACACCGGGGAGCTGTTTTTT CSARGRVDTGELFF
. TRBJ1-1 TRBV6-5 . TGTGCCAGCAGTCCTAAACGACAGTACACTGAAGCTTTCTTT CASSPKRQYTEAFF
. TRBJ2-3 TRBV29-1 . TGCAGCCCTAGGATAGCCGGTGTCACAGATACGCAGTATTTT CSPRIAGVTDTQYF
. TRBJ2-3 TRBV14 TRBD2 TGTGCCAGCAGCCCTTCGGGGACTAGCGCAAATACGCAGTATTTT CASSPSGTSANTQYF
once TRBJ2-3 TRBV28 TRBD2 TGTGCCAGCCAGATAGGACTAGCGACCAATACGCAGTATTTT CASQIGLATNTQYF
. TRBJ2-2 TRBV9 TRBD1 TGTGCCAGCAGCGTTGTGGGGACAGGGCGCACCGGGGAGCTGTTTTTT CASSVVGTGRTGELFF
. TRBJ1-1 TRBV6-1 TRBD1 TGTGCCAGCAGTGACAGGGGGTACACTGAAGCTTTCTTT CASSDRGYTEAFF
. TRBJ1-5 TRBV7-2 . TGTGCCAGCACCCGTACGGGGGATGGCAATCAGCCCCAGCATTTT CASTRTGDGNQPQHF
. TRBJ2-5 TRBV12-5 TRBD1 TGTGCTAGTGGTTCTACAGGGGGCCTACGCCAAGAGACCCAGTACTTC CASGSTGGLRQETQYF
. TRBJ1-2 TRBV4-2 . TGTGCCAGCAGCCAAGATAGGAGTGGCTACACCTTC CASSQDRSGYTF
. TRBJ2-3 TRBV14 TRBD2 TGTGCCAGCAGCCAACGGCTAGCGGGATCAGATACGCAGTATTTT CASSQRLAGSDTQYF
. TRBJ2-3 TRBV11-2 TRBD1 TGTGCCAGCAGCCCCGGACAGGGGTCAGATACGCAGTATTTT CASSPGQGSDTQYF
. TRBJ2-7 TRBV7-2 . TGTGCCAGCAGCTTAGCGCCGGCTTCTTCGGGGGAGCAGTACTTC CASSLAPASSGEQYF
. TRBJ1-5 TRBV21-1 . TGTGCCAGCAGCAAAGGGGGCAGGGGAAGTAGATATAGCAATCAGCCCCAGCATTTT CASSKGGRGSRYSNQPQHF
. TRBJ2-3 TRBV4-2 TRBD1 TGTGCCAGCAGCCCGGGGACAGGGGATGCAGATACGCAGTATTTT CASSPGTGDADTQYF
. TRBJ1-1 TRBV6-6 . TGTGCCAGCAACCCTGGGAGAAACACTGAAGCTTTCTTT CASNPGRNTEAFF